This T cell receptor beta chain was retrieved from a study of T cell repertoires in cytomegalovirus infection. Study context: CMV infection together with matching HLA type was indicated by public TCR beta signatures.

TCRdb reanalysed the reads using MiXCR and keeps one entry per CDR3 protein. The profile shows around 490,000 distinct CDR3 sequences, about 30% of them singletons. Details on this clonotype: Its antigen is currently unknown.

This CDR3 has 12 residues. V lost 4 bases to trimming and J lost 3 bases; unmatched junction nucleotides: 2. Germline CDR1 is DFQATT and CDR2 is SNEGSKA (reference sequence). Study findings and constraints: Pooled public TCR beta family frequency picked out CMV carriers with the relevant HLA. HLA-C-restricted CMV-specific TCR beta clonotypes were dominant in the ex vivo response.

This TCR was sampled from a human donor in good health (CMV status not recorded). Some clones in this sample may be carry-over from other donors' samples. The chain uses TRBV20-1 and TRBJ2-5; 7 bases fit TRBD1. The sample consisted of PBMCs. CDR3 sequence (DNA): TGCAGTGCTACCGGGACAGAAGAGACCCAGTACTTC. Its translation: CSATGTEETQYF.